These 29 T cell receptor beta chains were all obtained from the same sample, sequenced in a study of response to subunit inactivated influenza vaccine. A single record per CDR3 protein comes from TCRdb applying MiXCR to the RT-PCR reads. The sample holds about 580,000 distinct CDR3 sequences, 11% to 15% seen once. The sequenced sample was PBMCs from blood, obtained roughly 12 days after vaccination. These receptors originate from a man aged 50 to 60 who received an inactivated influenza vaccine.

The V and J genes are TRBV29-1 and TRBJ2-3, with TRBD2 identical over 12 bases. Per the germline V gene, CDR1 is SQVTM and CDR2 is ANQGSEA. The CDR3 consists of 16 residues. V was clipped by 4 bases and J by 4 bases; unmatched bases: 9. CDR3 nucleotides: TGCAGCGTTGGAGGCCGACTAGCGGGAGAGGCAGATACGCAGTATTTT. Translated, it gives CSVGGRLAGEADTQYF.

This clonotype was observed a handful of times. The chain uses TRBV4-1 and TRBJ2-3, with 9 bases aligning to TRBD2. Trimming removed 1 base from V and 4 bases from J; junction bases left unmatched: 6. The CDR3 sequence is 16 residues long. Looked up from germline, CDR1 is MGHRA and CDR2 is YSYEKL. The CDR3 DNA reads TGCGCCAGCAGCCAAGGCCTCCAGCGGGGGGCAGATACGCAGTATTTT. It encodes CASSQGLQRGADTQYF.

The rearrangement joins TRBV14 to TRBJ2-3; D is uncertain. The germline V and J ends were trimmed by 4 bases and 8 bases, with 13 bases remaining between them. Germline V CDR1 and CDR2: SGHDN, FVKESK. There are 13 residues in the CDR3. The CDR3 sequence: CASSPQIRSTQYF. The CDR3 DNA reads TGTGCCAGCAGCCCCCAGATCCGCTCTACGCAGTATTTT.

The genes are TRBV19 and TRBJ2-7, with 9 bases that match TRBD1. With 2 bases clipped from V and 2 bases from J, the junction kept 10 bases outside the gene matches. This CDR3 has 17 residues. Per germline, CDR1 LNHDA and CDR2 SQIVND (reference sequence). This CDR3 is CASSIKPLHRGPYEQYF. CDR3 coding DNA: TGTGCCAGTAGTATAAAGCCGCTCCACAGGGGGCCCTACGAGCAGTACTTC.

The V gene is TRBV6-2 or TRBV6-3, the J gene TRBJ2-7; D possibly uses TRBD1 or TRBD2 (6 bases each). Germline V CDR1 and CDR2: MNHEY, SVGEGT. The CDR3 extends over 17 amino acids. V lost 5 bases, J lost 3 bases, and 23 bases lay in between. This chain's CDR3 is CASSPPIGGPSFYEQYF. The DNA of the CDR3 is TGTGCCAGCAGTCCCCCCATTGGGGGGCCATCTTTCTACGAGCAGTACTTC.

The genes are TRBV18 and TRBJ1-4; D gene uncertain. The V gene's germline CDR1 is KGHSH and CDR2 LQKENI. With 8 bases removed from V and 6 bases from J, the gap between germline ends came to 13 bases. The CDR3 is 13 amino acids. CDR3 sequence: CASQGNLDEKLFF. Written as DNA, the CDR3 is TGTGCCAGCCAAGGGAATCTCGATGAAAAACTGTTTTTT.

This rearrangement joins TRBV10-3 to TRBJ2-2; TRBD1 aligns across 11 bases. This CDR3 is built from 15 residues. Germline V lookup: CDR1 ENHRY, CDR2 SYGVKD. With V trimmed by 10 bases and J by 4 bases, 8 bases remained unmatched. The CDR3 region is CATGTGTGGTGELFF. The CDR3 DNA reads TGTGCCACCGGAACCGGGACAGGGGGCACCGGGGAGCTGTTTTTT.

This clonotype occurred many times. This chain uses TRBV19 with TRBJ2-1, with D perhaps TRBD2 (6 bases). From germline, CDR1 is LNHDA and CDR2 SQIVND (reference sequence). V was clipped by 6 bases and J by 7 bases, with 13 bases between them. The CDR3 is 13 residues long. CDR3 loop: CASSGSARNEQFF. The CDR3 DNA follows: TGTGCCAGTAGCGGGAGCGCGAGGAATGAGCAGTTCTTC.

This clonotype was counted between two and nine times. The chain has TRBV7-2 and TRBJ2-5; a weak D match, TRBD2 (7 bases). The CDR3 is 15 residues long. From germline, CDR1 is SGHTA and CDR2 FQGNSA. V shed 4 bases and J shed 4 bases, with 16 bases lying between them. For the CDR3, the DNA is TGTGCCAGCAGCTGGGGGGGGGCAGGGGCAGAGACCCAGTACTTC. Amino acid sequence: CASSWGGAGAETQYF.

This clonotype has more than one count but fewer than ten. The V and J genes are TRBV7-8 and TRBJ2-7, with 10 bases that match TRBD2. Trimming took 5 bases from V and 3 from J; bases not matched to a gene: 7. The CDR3 spans 15 residues. CDR1 SGHVS and CDR2 FQNEAQ come from the germline V gene. Here the CDR3 DNA reads TGTGCCAGCAGCATAAGCGGGGGGGCCCTCTACGAGCAGTACTTC. Residues: CASSISGGALYEQYF.

CDR3 residues: CASSFTGMSDTQYF. In nucleotides, the CDR3 is TGTGCCAGCAGTTTCACAGGGATGTCAGATACGCAGTATTTT. V gene TRBV28 combines with J gene TRBJ2-3, with TRBD1 as a possible D gene (6 bases). The length of the CDR3 is 14 residues. V lost 3 bases and J 4 bases, leaving 11 bases between the germline ends. CDR1 and CDR2 from the germline V gene are MDHEN and SYDVKM.

This clonotype came up a few times. The chain joins TRBV10-2 to TRBJ2-3, with D perhaps TRBD2 (6 bases). Germline V gene lookup returns CDR1 WSHSY and CDR2 SAAADI. The CDR3 runs to 16 residues. The V and J ends lost 3 bases and 14 bases respectively, with 27 bases between them. CDR3 sequence (DNA): TGCGCCAGCAGTGATGTCCTAGCGCGGAACCCCTTGGGACTGTATTTT. Its translation: CASSDVLARNPLGLYF.

This clonotype occurred a few times. The chain is built from TRBV28 and TRBJ2-5; unclear D gene. Germline assignment: CDR1 MDHEN and CDR2 SYDVKM. V lost 7 bases and J lost 2, with 17 bases in between. The CDR3 totals 15 residues. The CDR3 region has the DNA TGTGCCAGCACTAGTTCCCGCCCCAGTCAAGAGACCCAGTACTTC. It yields the protein CASTSSRPSQETQYF.

In regard to this clonotype: A read error may be the cause here, since a much bigger clone is one base away. The chain carries TRBV4-3 and TRBJ2-1; D is undetermined. V lost 0 bases and J lost 4, with 22 bases in between. The germline V gene has CDR1 LGHNA and CDR2 YSLEER. This CDR3 has 19 amino acids. CDR3 DNA sequence: TGCGCCAGCAGCCAAGATCTTACGTCTAGAGGAACAAATTACAATGAGCAGTTCTTC. Translating gives CASSQDLTSRGTNYNEQFF.

This clonotype has just a few counts. This chain links TRBV7-8 with TRBJ2-2, with D perhaps TRBD2 (5 bases). The germline CDR1 and CDR2 sequences are SGHVS and FQNEAQ. The ends were cut back, 2 bases at V and 0 bases at J, with 10 bases in the middle. This CDR3 is built from 16 residues. The CDR3 coding sequence is TGTGCCAGCAGCTTAAAGCGGAACCCGAACACCGGGGAGCTGTTTTTT. Protein: CASSLKRNPNTGELFF. The variable domain in full, completed from reference TRBV7-8 and TRBJ2-2, reads GAGVSQSPRYKVAKRGQDVALRCDPISGHVSLFWYQQALGQGPEFLTYFQNEAQLDKSGLPSDRFFAERPEGSVSTLKIQRTQQEDSAVYLCASSLKRNPNTGELFFGEGSRLTVL.

This clonotype was seen a few times. This chain joins TRBV6-1 and TRBJ1-5; 7 bases match TRBD1. J gave up 5 bases and V 6 bases, and 7 bases lay outside the gene matches. The CDR3 sequence is 14 residues long. The germline V gene has CDR1 MNHNS and CDR2 SASEGT. CDR3 sequence reads: CASSQGQIDQPQHF. For the CDR3, the DNA is TGTGCCAGCAGCCAGGGACAGATTGATCAGCCCCAGCATTTT.

This clonotype was counted a few times. This sequence joins TRBV20-1 and TRBJ1-4, with 9 bases lining up with TRBD1. The CDR3 covers 11 residues. V was pared by 6 bases and J by 10 bases, with 3 bases of the junction left unmatched. Germline V gene data show CDR1 as DFQATT and CDR2 as SNEGSKA (reference sequence). CDR3: CSAGTGRKLFF. CDR3 coding DNA: TGCAGTGCGGGGACAGGGAGAAAACTGTTTTTT.

This clonotype was seen only a few times. This chain connects TRBV7-8 to TRBJ2-2, with a possible D match to TRBD2 (5 bases). The CDR3 covers 16 residues. Germline values: CDR1 SGHVS, CDR2 FQNEAQ. V was shortened by 0 bases and J by 1 base, with 9 bases between the two germline ends. The CDR3, as DNA: TGTGCCAGCAGCTTAGCGGACTCCTGGAACACCGGGGAGCTGTTTTTT. It translates to CASSLADSWNTGELFF.

The V call is TRBV10-3, the J call TRBJ1-1; TRBD1 aligns across 10 bases. The CDR3 has 14 residues. Germline lookup yields CDR1 ENHRY and CDR2 SYGVKD. J gave up 4 bases and V 6 bases, and 5 bases lay outside the gene matches. The CDR3 sequence: CAIRVGQGVTEAFF. CDR3 coding DNA: TGTGCCATCAGAGTTGGACAGGGGGTCACTGAAGCTTTCTTT.

This clonotype turned up a few times. The rearrangement links TRBV6-1 to TRBJ1-6, with D hard to call. Per the germline V gene, CDR1 is MNHNS and CDR2 is SASEGT. Trimming took off 8 bases at V and 10 bases at J, with 12 bases between the two ends. The CDR3 is 12 amino acids. The DNA of the CDR3 is TGTGCCAGCCACGCTACAAGATCACCCCTCCACTTT. This codes for CASHATRSPLHF.

V gene TRBV6-1 combines with J gene TRBJ2-1; 11 positions match TRBD2. CDR1 and CDR2 (germline): MNHNS, SASEGT. The CDR3 covers 16 residues. The ends lost 5 bases at V and 2 bases at J; junction bases unmatched: 5. The CDR3 is CASSKLAGVAYNEQFF. CDR3 in DNA: TGTGCCAGCAGTAAACTAGCGGGAGTGGCCTACAATGAGCAGTTCTTC.

The chain couples TRBV10-3 to TRBJ2-3; tentatively, D is TRBD2 (6 bases). Trimming left V 0 bases short and J 4 bases short, with 11 bases between. The CDR3 covers 15 residues. Germline V gene sequence: CDR1 ENHRY, CDR2 SYGVKD. The DNA of the CDR3 is TGTGCCATCAGTGAGTCGTTGGTAGCGGCAGATACGCAGTATTTT. It translates to CAISESLVAADTQYF.

CDR3 region: CSVEDPGGGRNYNEQFF. CDR3 coding DNA: TGCAGCGTTGAAGATCCCGGGGGGGGCCGGAACTACAATGAGCAGTTCTTC. V gene TRBV29-1 combines with J gene TRBJ2-1; 8 bases fit TRBD2. Germline loops: CDR1 SQVTM, CDR2 ANQGSEA. V gave up 0 bases and J gave up 3 bases; unmatched junction bases: 10. There are 17 residues in the CDR3.

The gene calls are TRBV5-1 and TRBJ1-2; D gene ambiguous. This CDR3 has 12 residues. Trimming shortened V by 1 base and J by 10 bases, and 11 bases separated the two germline ends. Germline values: CDR1 SGHRS, CDR2 YFSETQ. This CDR3 is CASSLSNSFYTF. Written as DNA, the CDR3 is TGCGCCAGCAGCTTGTCGAATAGTTTCTACACCTTC.

This clonotype was detected ten times or more. This chain joins TRBV14 and TRBJ2-1; 9 nucleotides line up with TRBD2. Germline V gene sequence: CDR1 SGHDN, CDR2 FVKESK. J lost 0 bases, V lost 1 base, and 1 base had no gene match. The CDR3 totals 16 residues. CDR3 residues: CASSQASGTSYNEQFF. The DNA of the CDR3 is TGTGCCAGCAGCCAAGCTAGCGGGACCTCCTACAATGAGCAGTTCTTC.

The V call is TRBV10-3, the J call TRBJ2-1; weak D call: TRBD1 (6 bases). This CDR3 contains 15 residues. V was shortened by 7 bases and J by 0 bases, with 13 bases between the two germline ends. CDR1 ENHRY and CDR2 SYGVKD come from the germline V gene. DNA of the CDR3: TGTGCCATCACTCCGGGACAAAGCTCCTACAATGAGCAGTTCTTC. The encoded protein is CAITPGQSSYNEQFF.

J is TRBJ2-4 and V is TRBV29-1; either TRBD1 or TRBD2 may supply D (5 bases each). The CDR3 is made up of 14 amino acids. Germline V gives CDR1 SQVTM, CDR2 ANQGSEA. Trimming pared 7 bases from V and 0 bases from J, leaving 13 bases between. The CDR3 DNA reads as TGCAGCGCCTGGGACCGAATAGCCAAAAACATTCAGTACTTC. This gives the protein CSAWDRIAKNIQYF.

The chain employs TRBV9 and TRBJ2-1; 7 bases match TRBD2. The CDR3 covers 14 residues. V shed 0 bases and J 10 bases; nucleotides not matched to a gene: 7. Germline CDR1 and CDR2: SGDLS and YYNGEE. CDR3 in DNA: TGTGCCAGCAGCGTAGAGTCGAGAGCGGGAGAGCAGTTCTTC. This sequence encodes CASSVESRAGEQFF.

V gene TRBV5-1 combines with J gene TRBJ1-6, with 8 bases fitting TRBD1. The CDR3 spans 15 residues. The V gene end was trimmed by 1 base and the J gene end by 9 bases; junction bases not matched to a gene: 6. The germline gives CDR1 SGHRS, CDR2 YFSETQ. Here the CDR3 DNA reads TGCGCCAGCAGCTTGAATGCAGGGACAGGTTCACCCCTCCACTTT. It specifies CASSLNAGTGSPLHF.